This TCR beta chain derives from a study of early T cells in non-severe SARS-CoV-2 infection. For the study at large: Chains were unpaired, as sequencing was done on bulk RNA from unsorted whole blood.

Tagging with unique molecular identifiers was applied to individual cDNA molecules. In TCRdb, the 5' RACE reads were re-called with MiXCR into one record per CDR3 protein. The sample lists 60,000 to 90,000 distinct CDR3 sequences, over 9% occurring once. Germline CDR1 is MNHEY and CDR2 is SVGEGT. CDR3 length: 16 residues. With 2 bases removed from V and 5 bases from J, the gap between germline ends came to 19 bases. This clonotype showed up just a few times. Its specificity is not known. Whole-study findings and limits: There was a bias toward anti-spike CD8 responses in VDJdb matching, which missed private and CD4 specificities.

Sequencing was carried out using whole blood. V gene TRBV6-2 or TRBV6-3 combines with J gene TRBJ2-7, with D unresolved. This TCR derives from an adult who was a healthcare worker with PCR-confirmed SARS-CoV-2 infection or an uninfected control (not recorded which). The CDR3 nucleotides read TGTGCCAGCAGTTACCCCCCAGCGCTTACCCCCCACGAGCAGTACTTC. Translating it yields CASSYPPALTPHEQYF.